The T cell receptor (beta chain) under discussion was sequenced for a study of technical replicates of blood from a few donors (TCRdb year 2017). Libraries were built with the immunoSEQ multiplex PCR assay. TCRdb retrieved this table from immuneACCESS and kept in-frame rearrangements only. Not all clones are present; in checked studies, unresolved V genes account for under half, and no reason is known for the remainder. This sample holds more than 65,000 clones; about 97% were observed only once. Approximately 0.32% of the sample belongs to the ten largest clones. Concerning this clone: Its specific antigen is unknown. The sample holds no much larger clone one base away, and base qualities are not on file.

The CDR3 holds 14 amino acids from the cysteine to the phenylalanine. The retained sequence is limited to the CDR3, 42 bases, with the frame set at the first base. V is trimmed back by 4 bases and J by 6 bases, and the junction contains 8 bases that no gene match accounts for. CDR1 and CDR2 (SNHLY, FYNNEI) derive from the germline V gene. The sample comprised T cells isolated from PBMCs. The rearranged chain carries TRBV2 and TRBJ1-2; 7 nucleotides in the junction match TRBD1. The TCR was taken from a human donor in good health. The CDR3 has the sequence CASSGMHRGDGYTF. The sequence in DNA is TGTGCCAGCAGTGGGATGCACAGGGGCGATGGCTACACCTTC.